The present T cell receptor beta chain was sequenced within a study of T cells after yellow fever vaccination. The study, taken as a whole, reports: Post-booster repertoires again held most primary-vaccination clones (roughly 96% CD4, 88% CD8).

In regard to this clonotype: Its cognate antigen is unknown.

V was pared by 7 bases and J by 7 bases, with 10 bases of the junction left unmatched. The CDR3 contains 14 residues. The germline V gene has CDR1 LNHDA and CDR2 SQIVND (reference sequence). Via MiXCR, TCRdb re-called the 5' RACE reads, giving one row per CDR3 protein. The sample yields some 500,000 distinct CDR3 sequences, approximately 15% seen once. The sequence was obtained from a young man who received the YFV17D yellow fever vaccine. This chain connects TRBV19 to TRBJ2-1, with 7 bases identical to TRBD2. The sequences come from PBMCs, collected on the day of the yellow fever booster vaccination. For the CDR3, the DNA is TGTGCCAGTACCCCGGGGGGATGGGGGAATGAGCAGTTCTTC. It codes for CASTPGGWGNEQFF.